This is a list of T cell receptor beta chains from one sample in a study of glioma-infiltrating T cells after dendritic cell vaccination. The repertoire was sequenced with immunoSEQ multiplex PCR; TCRdb's copy has only in-frame clones and lacks some. The table records 85,000 to 100,000 clones, over 75% of them present only once. This sample comprised blood, obtained after dendritic cell vaccination. Receptors were obtained from a human donor with glioblastoma. The CDR3 runs from the conserved cysteine through the conserved F or W. Each record gives: D gene, J gene, clone size, CDR3 length, V gene, CDR3 DNA, CDR3 protein. D genes are given only for firm matches. Rows may omit the clone size; those that give it use once, few, many or a size class.

D gene: .
J gene: TRBJ2-7
clone size: .
CDR3 length: 13
V gene: TRBV27
CDR3 DNA: TGTGCCAGCAGTTTTCAGTCCGGGTACGAGCAGTACTTC
CDR3 protein: CASSFQSGYEQYF

D gene: .
J gene: TRBJ2-2
clone size: .
CDR3 length: 15
V gene: TRBV28
CDR3 DNA: TGTGCCAGCTGCGCAGGGGCTTTGGGCACCGGGGAGCTGTTTTTT
CDR3 protein: CASCAGALGTGELFF

D gene: TRBD1
J gene: TRBJ1-1
clone size: once
CDR3 length: 17
V gene: TRBV7-6
CDR3 DNA: TGTGCCAGCAGCCTTAGGCAGGGGACAGGGTCGGACACTGAAGCTTTCTTT
CDR3 protein: CASSLRQGTGSDTEAFF

D gene: TRBD2
J gene: TRBJ2-3
clone size: .
CDR3 length: 16
V gene: TRBV5-1
CDR3 DNA: TGCGCCAGCAGCTTTTCGACTAGCGGGAGCGCAGATACGCAGTATTTT
CDR3 protein: CASSFSTSGSADTQYF

D gene: TRBD2
J gene: TRBJ2-5
clone size: .
CDR3 length: 16
V gene: TRBV2
CDR3 DNA: TGTGCCAGCAGTACGGGACTAGCGGGGGGCCAAGAGACCCAGTACTTC
CDR3 protein: CASSTGLAGGQETQYF

D gene: .
J gene: TRBJ2-6
clone size: once
CDR3 length: 15
V gene: TRBV5-1
CDR3 DNA: TGCGCCAGCAAGGGGGTCGTCGGTGGGGCCAACGTCCTGACTTTC
CDR3 protein: CASKGVVGGANVLTF

D gene: TRBD2
J gene: TRBJ2-5
clone size: few
CDR3 length: 12
V gene: TRBV30
CDR3 DNA: TGTGCCTGGACCCGGGGAGGGGAGACCCAGTACTTC
CDR3 protein: CAWTRGGETQYF

D gene: .
J gene: TRBJ2-2
clone size: once
CDR3 length: 15
V gene: TRBV7-3
CDR3 DNA: TGTGCCAGCAGGATGGGGGGGCAGGACACCGGGGAGCTGTTTTTT
CDR3 protein: CASRMGGQDTGELFF

D gene: TRBD2
J gene: TRBJ2-1
clone size: few
CDR3 length: 14
V gene: TRBV19
CDR3 DNA: TGTGCCAGTAGTACGACTAGCGGGAGTAATGAGCAGTTCTTC
CDR3 protein: CASSTTSGSNEQFF

D gene: .
J gene: TRBJ2-1
clone size: .
CDR3 length: 16
V gene: TRBV5-1
CDR3 DNA: TGCGCCAGCAGCTTGGATCCGGGGGTGGCCTACAATGAGCAGTTCTTC
CDR3 protein: CASSLDPGVAYNEQFF

D gene: .
J gene: TRBJ1-3
clone size: .
CDR3 length: 14
V gene: TRBV9
CDR3 DNA: TGTGCCAGCAGCGCCCTTAACGAGGGAAACACCATATATTTT
CDR3 protein: CASSALNEGNTIYF

D gene: .
J gene: TRBJ1-1
clone size: .
CDR3 length: 14
V gene: TRBV18
CDR3 DNA: TGTGCCAGCTCACCACCGCCGGGGGTAACTGAAGCTTTCTTT
CDR3 protein: CASSPPPGVTEAFF

D gene: TRBD2
J gene: TRBJ2-3
clone size: .
CDR3 length: 18
V gene: TRBV27
CDR3 DNA: TGTGCCAGCAGTTTAAATCCCCTTTTAGCGGGAGTGGCAGATACGCAGTATTTT
CDR3 protein: CASSLNPLLAGVADTQYF

D gene: .
J gene: TRBJ1-1
clone size: .
CDR3 length: 14
V gene: TRBV2
CDR3 DNA: TGTGCCAGCAGTGATCGGGACTCAGGCACTGAAGCTTTCTTT
CDR3 protein: CASSDRDSGTEAFF

D gene: .
J gene: TRBJ1-1
clone size: .
CDR3 length: 12
V gene: TRBV6-6
CDR3 DNA: TGTGCCAGCAATCAGGGGAACACTGAAGCTTTCTTT
CDR3 protein: CASNQGNTEAFF

D gene: TRBD1
J gene: TRBJ2-7
clone size: .
CDR3 length: 17
V gene: TRBV11-2
CDR3 DNA: TGTGCCAGCAGCAGCACACTTCCCGGGACAGGGGCCCACGAGCAGTACTTC
CDR3 protein: CASSSTLPGTGAHEQYF

D gene: .
J gene: TRBJ1-1
clone size: once
CDR3 length: 14
V gene: TRBV6-1
CDR3 DNA: TGTGCCAGCAGTTTTGGACTTCTGAACACTGAAGCTTTCTTT
CDR3 protein: CASSFGLLNTEAFF

D gene: TRBD1
J gene: TRBJ2-2
clone size: .
CDR3 length: 16
V gene: TRBV18
CDR3 DNA: TGTGCCAGCTCAGCGGACAGGGTTGGGAACACCGGGGAGCTGTTTTTT
CDR3 protein: CASSADRVGNTGELFF

D gene: .
J gene: TRBJ2-3
clone size: .
CDR3 length: 16
V gene: TRBV4-2
CDR3 DNA: TGTGCCAGCAGCCAAGGAAATAGCGGTTCCACAGATACGCAGTATTTT
CDR3 protein: CASSQGNSGSTDTQYF

D gene: .
J gene: TRBJ2-3
clone size: .
CDR3 length: 14
V gene: TRBV9
CDR3 DNA: TGTGCCAGCAGCGTAGTGGCGGGACCAGATACGCAGTATTTT
CDR3 protein: CASSVVAGPDTQYF

D gene: TRBD2
J gene: TRBJ2-1
clone size: few
CDR3 length: 15
V gene: TRBV4-2
CDR3 DNA: TGTGCCAGCAGCCAAGATCTAAGCGGGGGGGAAAAGCAGTTCTTC
CDR3 protein: CASSQDLSGGEKQFF

D gene: .
J gene: TRBJ1-5
clone size: once
CDR3 length: 14
V gene: TRBV28
CDR3 DNA: TGTGCCAGCAGAATGACAGGCCTCAATCAGCCCCAGCATTTT
CDR3 protein: CASRMTGLNQPQHF

D gene: .
J gene: TRBJ1-1
clone size: once
CDR3 length: 14
V gene: TRBV5-6
CDR3 DNA: TGTGCCAGCAGCCCTCTTGATACAGGCCCTGAAGCTTTCTTT
CDR3 protein: CASSPLDTGPEAFF

D gene: .
J gene: TRBJ1-2
clone size: once
CDR3 length: 11
V gene: TRBV20-1
CDR3 DNA: TGCAGTGCTAGGGCCATGTCCGGCTACACCTTC
CDR3 protein: CSARAMSGYTF

D gene: .
J gene: TRBJ2-3
clone size: .
CDR3 length: 14
V gene: TRBV6-5
CDR3 DNA: TGTGCCAGCAGGGGACTTGGTGGCACAGATACGCAGTATTTT
CDR3 protein: CASRGLGGTDTQYF

D gene: .
J gene: TRBJ2-3
clone size: once
CDR3 length: 15
V gene: TRBV5-6
CDR3 DNA: TGTGCCAGCAGCTTGAGGACAGAACTCACAGATACGCAGTATTTT
CDR3 protein: CASSLRTELTDTQYF

D gene: TRBD2
J gene: TRBJ2-7
clone size: few
CDR3 length: 13
V gene: TRBV16
CDR3 DNA: TGTGCCAGCAGCCTTGGACCCTCGGGAGGGCAGTACTTC
CDR3 protein: CASSLGPSGGQYF

D gene: TRBD2
J gene: TRBJ2-5
clone size: .
CDR3 length: 14
V gene: TRBV2
CDR3 DNA: TGTGCCAGCAGTGGACTAGCGGGGTTGGTAACCCAGTACTTC
CDR3 protein: CASSGLAGLVTQYF

D gene: .
J gene: TRBJ2-6
clone size: .
CDR3 length: 16
V gene: TRBV7-2
CDR3 DNA: TGTGCCAGCAGCCCACAGGTTTTCTCTGGGGCCAACGTCCTGACTTTC
CDR3 protein: CASSPQVFSGANVLTF

D gene: .
J gene: TRBJ1-4
clone size: .
CDR3 length: 14
V gene: TRBV2
CDR3 DNA: TGTGCCAGCTCCGCCGCCAGGGTTAGTGAAAAACTGTTTTTT
CDR3 protein: CASSAARVSEKLFF

D gene: .
J gene: TRBJ1-2
clone size: .
CDR3 length: 15
V gene: TRBV30
CDR3 DNA: TGTGCCTGGAGTGGGGGGCCGGGTTTTAACTATGGCTACACCTTC
CDR3 protein: CAWSGGPGFNYGYTF

D gene: .
J gene: TRBJ1-1
clone size: .
CDR3 length: 12
V gene: TRBV6-4
CDR3 DNA: TGTGCCAGCAGTGACTTGAATGGGCAAGCTTTCTTT
CDR3 protein: CASSDLNGQAFF

D gene: TRBD1
J gene: TRBJ2-2
clone size: .
CDR3 length: 16
V gene: TRBV5-1
CDR3 DNA: TGCGCCAGCAGTAAGGGACAGGGACCGAACACCGGGGAGCTGTTTTTT
CDR3 protein: CASSKGQGPNTGELFF

D gene: .
J gene: TRBJ1-1
clone size: .
CDR3 length: 17
V gene: TRBV25-1
CDR3 DNA: TGTGCCAGCAGTGAATCAGGTTTCCCAGGGTTGAAAGATGAAGCTTTCTTT
CDR3 protein: CASSESGFPGLKDEAFF

D gene: .
J gene: TRBJ1-1
clone size: .
CDR3 length: 13
V gene: TRBV2
CDR3 DNA: TGTGCCAGCATGGGGGCGCCGGACACTGAAGCTTTCTTT
CDR3 protein: CASMGAPDTEAFF

D gene: .
J gene: TRBJ1-1
clone size: .
CDR3 length: 16
V gene: TRBV5-1
CDR3 DNA: TGCGCCAGCAGTGTCTGGGGGCAGGCGGTGGGCACTGAAGCTTTCTTT
CDR3 protein: CASSVWGQAVGTEAFF

D gene: TRBD1
J gene: TRBJ1-5
clone size: .
CDR3 length: 17
V gene: TRBV4-1
CDR3 DNA: TGCGCCAGCAGCCAAACGGGACAGCAGGCCTTTACGCAGCCCCAGCATTTT
CDR3 protein: CASSQTGQQAFTQPQHF

D gene: .
J gene: TRBJ2-2
clone size: once
CDR3 length: 16
V gene: TRBV6-6
CDR3 DNA: TGTGCCAGCCAGGACAGTAACAAGGACAACACCGGGGAGCTGTTTTTT
CDR3 protein: CASQDSNKDNTGELFF

D gene: TRBD1
J gene: TRBJ1-1
clone size: .
CDR3 length: 12
V gene: TRBV10-3
CDR3 DNA: TGTGCCATCGGGCAGGGGGCCGCTGAAGCTTTCTTT
CDR3 protein: CAIGQGAAEAFF

D gene: TRBD1
J gene: TRBJ1-2
clone size: .
CDR3 length: 15
V gene: TRBV7-2
CDR3 DNA: TGTGCCAGCAGCTTAGGAGCAGGGGGTTTAGGTGGCTACACCTTC
CDR3 protein: CASSLGAGGLGGYTF

D gene: .
J gene: TRBJ2-3
clone size: .
CDR3 length: 16
V gene: TRBV19
CDR3 DNA: TGTGCCAGTAGTATAAGGGGTCGGGGGGCAAGAGATACGCAGTATTTT
CDR3 protein: CASSIRGRGARDTQYF

D gene: TRBD1
J gene: TRBJ2-2
clone size: .
CDR3 length: 17
V gene: TRBV5-8
CDR3 DNA: TGTGCCAGCAGCACGATTGGGACAGGGCCGAGCGCCGGGGAGCTGTTTTTT
CDR3 protein: CASSTIGTGPSAGELFF

D gene: TRBD1
J gene: TRBJ1-2
clone size: .
CDR3 length: 15
V gene: TRBV6-1
CDR3 DNA: TGTGCCAGCAGTGAACGGGACAGGGGGTTCTATGGCTACACCTTC
CDR3 protein: CASSERDRGFYGYTF

D gene: .
J gene: TRBJ2-5
clone size: .
CDR3 length: 15
V gene: TRBV4-1
CDR3 DNA: TGCGCCAGCAGCCAAGAGGGGGGTATCTTGGAGACCCAGTACTTC
CDR3 protein: CASSQEGGILETQYF

D gene: .
J gene: TRBJ2-3
clone size: .
CDR3 length: 12
V gene: TRBV12-5
CDR3 DNA: TGTGCTAGTGGTTTACAGGGAAATACGCAGTATTTT
CDR3 protein: CASGLQGNTQYF

D gene: .
J gene: TRBJ2-4
clone size: .
CDR3 length: 16
V gene: TRBV5-1
CDR3 DNA: TGCGCCAGCAGTTTTGACACCCGCCCCTCCAAAAACATTCAGTACTTC
CDR3 protein: CASSFDTRPSKNIQYF